The 24 T cell receptor beta chains below were found in one sample sequenced in a study of blood T cell repertoires in COVID-19. TCRdb's table, derived via immunoSEQ multiplex PCR, lists solely in-frame clones and lacks some. This repertoire shows some 160,000 clones, approximately 80% found once; its top ten account for roughly 8%. What was sequenced was PBMCs or T cells enriched from blood (not recorded which). Receptors were obtained from a woman between 45 and 60 years old who had recovered from COVID-19.

This chain links TRBV7-2 with TRBJ1-3, with D perhaps matching TRBD1 (6 bases). CDR1 is SGHTA, CDR2 FQGNSA, per germline. This CDR3 is 15 amino acids long. Between the trimmed V and J ends, which lost 4 bases and 2 bases, there was a span of 12 bases. CDR3: CASSSTGYTGNTIYF. CDR3 DNA sequence: TGTGCCAGCAGCTCGACAGGCTATACTGGAAACACCATATATTTT.

The genes are TRBV5-1 and TRBJ2-7; D uncertain. Trimming pared 5 bases from V and 0 bases from J, leaving 15 bases between. The CDR3 contains 15 residues. Germline CDR1 SGHRS, CDR2 YFSETQ. This CDR3 is CASRPAPDTSYEQYF. The CDR3 DNA sequence: TGCGCCAGCAGGCCGGCACCAGACACCTCCTACGAGCAGTACTTC.

This clone was seen just once. The chain combines TRBV5-1 with TRBJ1-6, with TRBD1 as a possible D gene (5 bases). The CDR3 extends over 15 amino acids. Trimming removed 0 bases from V and 7 bases from J, with 11 bases in between. Germline V gene data show CDR1 as SGHRS and CDR2 as YFSETQ. CDR3 in DNA: TGCGCCAGCAGCTTGGTTCAGGGCGGAAATTCACCCCTCCACTTT. It yields the protein CASSLVQGGNSPLHF.

This sequence joins TRBV5-6 and TRBJ1-3; 9 bases match TRBD1. J gave up 0 bases and V 0 bases, and 10 bases lay outside the gene matches. The CDR3 consists of 19 residues. The V gene's germline CDR1 is SGHDT and CDR2 YYEEEE. The CDR3: CASSLEGTGIRRSGNTIYF. In DNA, the CDR3 is TGTGCCAGCAGCTTGGAGGGGACAGGGATACGTCGCTCTGGAAACACCATATATTTT.

This chain connects TRBV6-5 to TRBJ2-7; 7 nucleotides align to TRBD1. V trimming: 1 base; J trimming: 7 bases; junction bases outside the gene matches: 13. The CDR3 spans 16 residues. Germline V lookup: CDR1 MNHEY, CDR2 SVGAGI. CDR3 in amino acids: CASSYWDSPGMREQYF. The DNA for the CDR3 is TGTGCCAGCAGTTACTGGGACAGTCCGGGGATGCGTGAGCAGTACTTC.

The chain recombines TRBV27 with TRBJ1-2; D might be TRBD1 (6 bases). CDR3 length: 14 amino acids. V was clipped by 5 bases and J by 2 bases, with 12 bases between them. Germline CDR1 MNHEY, CDR2 SMNVEV (reference sequence). The DNA of the CDR3 is TGTGCCAGCAGTCCTAACAGGGTAAACTATGGCTACACCTTC. Translated: CASSPNRVNYGYTF.

The CDR3 coding sequence is TGTGCCAGTAGTGTCCCGTCGCGGGGTTACGAGCAGTACTTC. Its translation is CASSVPSRGYEQYF. The chain recombines TRBV19 with TRBJ2-7; possible D gene TRBD2, 6 bases. This CDR3 region has 14 residues. CDR1 and CDR2 (germline): LNHDA, SQIVND (reference sequence). The V end was cut by 5 bases, the J end by 4 bases, with 15 bases between. Combining the CDR3 with reference TRBV19 and TRBJ2-7 gives the whole variable domain DGGITQSPKYLFRKEGQNVTLSCEQNLNHDAMYWYRQDPGQGLRLIYYSQIVNDFQKGDIAEGYSVSREKKESFPLTVTSAQKNPTAFYLCASSVPSRGYEQYFGPGTRLTVT.

The rearrangement uses TRBV6-6 and TRBJ2-7; TRBD1 aligns across 8 bases. The CDR3 consists of 15 residues. V shed 2 bases, J shed 2 bases, and the junction held 5 bases outside the gene matches. Germline loops: CDR1 MNHNY, CDR2 SVGAGI (reference sequence). The CDR3: CASSYAQGGTYEQYF. DNA of the CDR3: TGTGCCAGCAGTTACGCACAGGGGGGAACCTACGAGCAGTACTTC.

This chain connects TRBV28 to TRBJ2-7; 8 nucleotides match TRBD2. The ends lost 7 bases at V and 6 bases at J; junction bases unmatched: 8. This CDR3 comprises 13 residues. Germline CDR1 and CDR2: MDHEN and SYDVKM. The CDR3 coding sequence is TGTGCCAGCACCAACAGCGGGAGCCGCGAGCAGTACTTC. It translates to CASTNSGSREQYF.

The rearrangement links TRBV29-1 to TRBJ2-3; 7 nucleotides align to TRBD1. V lost 6 bases to trimming and J lost 3 bases; unmatched junction nucleotides: 3. In germline, CDR1 is SQVTM, CDR2 ANQGSEA. The CDR3 sequence is 12 residues long. CDR3 residues: CSVPGGTDTQYF. For the CDR3, the DNA is TGCAGCGTCCCAGGGGGTACAGATACGCAGTATTTT.

The rearrangement links TRBV4-1 to TRBJ1-2; 9 bases map to TRBD1. With V trimmed by 5 bases and J by 8 bases, 15 bases remained unmatched. Germline V gives CDR1 MGHRA, CDR2 YSYEKL. The CDR3 has 16 amino acids. DNA for the CDR3: TGCGCCAGCAGCTCCCTCGACAGGGGGAGTCGTCGAGGCTACACCTTC. Protein: CASSSLDRGSRRGYTF.

The chain couples TRBV9 to TRBJ2-3; possible D gene TRBD2, 6 bases. Trimming pared 2 bases from V and 3 bases from J, leaving 10 bases between. Per germline, CDR1 SGDLS and CDR2 YYNGEE. This CDR3 region has 14 residues. This CDR3 is CASSVGSGTDTQYF. CDR3 nucleotides: TGTGCCAGCAGCGTGGGGAGCGGGACAGATACGCAGTATTTT.

This sequence joins TRBV6-2 or TRBV6-3 and TRBJ2-7, with D perhaps matching TRBD1 (5 bases). Germline CDR1 MNHEY, CDR2 SVGEGT. CDR3 length: 15 residues. Between the trimmed V and J ends, which lost 0 bases and 2 bases, there was a span of 11 bases. The CDR3 coding sequence is TGTGCCAGCAGTTACTCGACGCAGGGAACCTACGAGCAGTACTTC. Translated, it gives CASSYSTQGTYEQYF.

This clone appeared a single time. V and J are TRBV9 and TRBJ1-2; 8 bases match TRBD1. Germline lookup yields CDR1 SGDLS and CDR2 YYNGEE. This CDR3 has 14 amino acids. Losses at the gene ends were 3 bases for V and 3 bases for J; bases not matched to a gene: 4. CDR3 amino acids: CASSADRGDYGYTF. CDR3 in DNA: TGTGCCAGCAGCGCCGACAGGGGTGACTATGGCTACACCTTC.

V and J are TRBV28 and TRBJ1-5, with 7 bases that match TRBD1. Germline-derived CDR1 and CDR2 are MDHEN and SYDVKM. With V trimmed by 3 bases and J by 6 bases, 5 bases remained unmatched. CDR3 length: 14 residues. For the CDR3, the DNA is TGTGCCAGCAGTTTGCTGACAGGGCCTCAGCCCCAGCATTTT. Translated, it gives CASSLLTGPQPQHF.

The rearrangement uses TRBV6-6 and TRBJ1-6, with 7 bases matching TRBD1. The CDR3 contains 19 residues. V gave up 5 bases and J gave up 0 bases; unmatched junction bases: 13. The germline V gene has CDR1 MNHNY and CDR2 SVGAGI (reference sequence). The CDR3 bases are TGTGCCAGCAGTCTAACCCTGGGGACAGTCAGCTCCTATAATTCACCCCTCCACTTT. Amino acids: CASSLTLGTVSSYNSPLHF.

The chain combines TRBV9 with TRBJ1-2; D gene ambiguous. The CDR3 covers 13 residues. The V gene's germline CDR1 is SGDLS and CDR2 YYNGEE. Trimming took off 0 bases at V and 1 base at J, with 4 bases between the two ends. CDR3 in amino acids: CASSVAVNYGYTF. The CDR3 region has the DNA TGTGCCAGCAGCGTAGCCGTTAACTATGGCTACACCTTC.

This chain joins TRBV12-5 and TRBJ2-2, with 7 bases fitting TRBD1. This CDR3 comprises 15 residues. Germline loops: CDR1 LGHNT, CDR2 FRNRAP. Trimming at V came to 5 bases and at J to 2 bases, leaving 5 bases not matched to a gene. This CDR3 is CASGRGQINTGELFF. Here the CDR3 DNA reads TGTGCTAGTGGTCGGGGACAGATCAACACCGGGGAGCTGTTTTTT. Variable domain in full (rest from reference TRBV12-5 and TRBJ2-2): DARVTQTPRHKVTEMGQEVTMRCQPILGHNTVFWYRQTMMQGLELLAYFRNRAPLDDSGMPKDRFSAEMPDATLATLKIQPSEPRDSAVYFCASGRGQINTGELFFGEGSRLTVL.

This clone came up a few times. The gene calls are TRBV27 and TRBJ1-2, with D possibly matching TRBD1 (6 bases). V lost 6 bases, J lost 7 bases, and 18 bases lay in between. This CDR3 comprises 14 residues. The V gene's germline CDR1 is MNHEY and CDR2 SMNVEV (reference sequence). This CDR3 reads CASRATGRASGYTF. CDR3 in DNA: TGTGCCAGCAGGGCCACAGGGAGGGCCTCTGGCTACACCTTC.

Here the CDR3 reads CASSSGLSGANVLTF. The CDR3 bases are TGTGCCAGCAGTTCAGGACTCTCTGGGGCCAACGTCCTGACTTTC. The chain couples TRBV28 to TRBJ2-6, with TRBD2 as a possible D gene (5 bases). This CDR3 comprises 15 residues. Trimming stripped 4 bases from V and 0 bases from J, with 7 bases between. Germline V gene sequence: CDR1 MDHEN, CDR2 SYDVKM.

The chain recombines TRBV10-3 with TRBJ1-6, with 7 bases that match TRBD1. Looked up from germline, CDR1 is ENHRY and CDR2 is SYGVKD. V lost 6 bases to trimming and J lost 7 bases; unmatched junction nucleotides: 15. This CDR3 comprises 17 residues. CDR3 DNA sequence: TGTGCCATCAGGAAAGCTCTTCCGGGACAGCAAAATTCACCCCTCCACTTT. The encoded protein is CAIRKALPGQQNSPLHF.

This clone was seen only a few times. CDR3 residues: CAIQGAHSGNTIYF. The CDR3 DNA reads TGTGCCATCCAAGGGGCCCACTCTGGAAACACCATATATTTT. The J gene is TRBJ1-3, the V gene TRBV3-1 (or the pseudogene TRBV3-2); tentative D call: TRBD1 (5 bases). Germline CDR1 and CDR2: LGHDT and YNNKEL (reference sequence). This CDR3 comprises 14 residues. Between the trimmed V and J ends, which lost 10 bases and 0 bases, there was a span of 13 bases.

This sequence joins TRBV7-3 and TRBJ2-3; D uncertain. From germline, CDR1 is SGHTA and CDR2 FQGTGA. The CDR3 length is 12 residues. V was shortened by 5 bases and J by 0 bases, with 3 bases between the two germline ends. The CDR3 DNA reads TGTGCCAGCAGCGCGAGCACAGATACGCAGTATTTT. Residues: CASSASTDTQYF.

This chain connects TRBV7-8 to TRBJ2-1, with a weak D call TRBD2 (5 bases). CDR3 length equals 16 residues. Trimming cost V 1 base and J 7 bases, with 17 bases left between them. In germline, CDR1 is SGHVS, CDR2 FQNEAQ. The CDR3 reads CASSLGEGFGGNEQFF. DNA of the CDR3: TGTGCCAGCAGCTTAGGAGAGGGTTTCGGCGGTAATGAGCAGTTCTTC. Supplemented by reference TRBV7-8 and TRBJ2-1, the full variable domain reads GAGVSQSPRYKVAKRGQDVALRCDPISGHVSLFWYQQALGQGPEFLTYFQNEAQLDKSGLPSDRFFAERPEGSVSTLKIQRTQQEDSAVYLCASSLGEGFGGNEQFFGPGTRLTVL.